The rows below give T cell receptor beta chains drawn from one sample of a study of blood T cell repertoires in COVID-19. TCRdb's copy holds only in-frame clones and misses some; the assay was immunoSEQ multiplex PCR. The sample records about 140,000 clones, around 80% being singletons. Sequencing input: peripheral blood. The receptors originated from a man aged 50 to 60 with acute or convalescent COVID-19. CDR3s include the opening cysteine and the closing phenylalanine or tryptophan. D genes are given only for firm matches. Only part of the rows carry a size: once, few, many, or a class if the clone is expanded.

cdr3_nt,cdr3_aa,clone_size,v_call,d_call,j_call
TGTGCCAGCAGCCCGACGAACAGGGTGAGCACTGAAGCTTTCTTT,CASSPTNRVSTEAFF,.,TRBV9,.,TRBJ1-1
TGCAGCGTTGGTTGGGGGGAGCGGGAGACCCAGTACTTC,CSVGWGERETQYF,.,TRBV29-1,.,TRBJ2-5
TGTGCCAGCGTCGACAGGTTTGACGGAGCAGATACGCAGTATTTT,CASVDRFDGADTQYF,.,TRBV6-5,.,TRBJ2-3
TGTGCCAGCAGCCGTCTCCGATTCCGGGACAGGGGGTTGAACACTGAAGCTTTCTTT,CASSRLRFRDRGLNTEAFF,once,TRBV28,TRBD1,TRBJ1-1
TGTGCCAGCAGCTTAGCCTTGGACACCTCCACAGATACGCAGTATTTT,CASSLALDTSTDTQYF,.,TRBV7-6,.,TRBJ2-3
TGTGCCAGCAGCCCGGGACTAGCTGCCGGGGAGCTGTTTTTT,CASSPGLAAGELFF,.,TRBV7-2,TRBD2,TRBJ2-2
TGTGCCATCAGTGGCGGGGAAACAGATACGCAGTATTTT,CAISGGETDTQYF,.,TRBV10-3,.,TRBJ2-3
TGTGCCAGTAGTCTTACTAGCGGGGGGGCCGGGAACACAGATACGCAGTATTTT,CASSLTSGGAGNTDTQYF,.,TRBV19,TRBD2,TRBJ2-3
TGTGCCATCAGACGGAACGAGGGGGCAAATGAAAAACTGTTTTTT,CAIRRNEGANEKLFF,once,TRBV10-3,TRBD1,TRBJ1-4
TGTGCCAGCAGCGGCTGGACAGGGGGCGACGATGGCTACACCTTC,CASSGWTGGDDGYTF,.,TRBV21-1,.,TRBJ1-2
TGTGCCAGCAGACGTACAGTAAACACTGAAGCTTTCTTT,CASRRTVNTEAFF,.,TRBV14,.,TRBJ1-1
TGCGCCAGTCGCACCGCCGGGACAGTTAATGAAAAACTGTTTTTT,CASRTAGTVNEKLFF,once,TRBV10-1,TRBD1,TRBJ1-4
TGTGCCAGTAGTATAGAGCGAGGGAGGGCGTACAATGAGCAGTTCTTC,CASSIERGRAYNEQFF,.,TRBV19,TRBD2,TRBJ2-1
TGTGCCAGCAGTTACGGCCCTAATGAAAAACTGTTTTTT,CASSYGPNEKLFF,.,TRBV6-5,.,TRBJ1-4
TGTGCCAGCAGCCAAGATCCCAGCGGGGTCCGGACCCAAGAGACCCAGTACTTC,CASSQDPSGVRTQETQYF,.,TRBV3-1/TRBV3-2,TRBD2,TRBJ2-5
TGTGCCAGCAGTGTACCCGGGACAGGGCTATATAGCAATCAGCCCCAGCATTTT,CASSVPGTGLYSNQPQHF,.,TRBV6-1,TRBD1,TRBJ1-5
TGTGCCAGCAGCATTGGACAGGGAGGAACTGAAGCTTTCTTT,CASSIGQGGTEAFF,.,TRBV11-3,TRBD1,TRBJ1-1
TGCGCCAGCAGCACGAGGACAGGGGGCACCTACAATGAGCAGTTCTTC,CASSTRTGGTYNEQFF,.,TRBV5-1,TRBD1,TRBJ2-1
TGTGCCAGCAGTCAACCCGGTACGCAGTATTTT,CASSQPGTQYF,once,TRBV2,.,TRBJ2-3
TGTGCCAGCAGCTTAGGTGCAGGGCTAACCACTGAAGCTTTCTTT,CASSLGAGLTTEAFF,.,TRBV11-2,.,TRBJ1-1
TGTGCCAGCAGCTGGAACAGGGTAACCCAAGAGACCCAGTACTTC,CASSWNRVTQETQYF,many,TRBV5-6,.,TRBJ2-5
TGTGCCAGCAGCCTGGGACAATTCTACGAGCAGTACTTC,CASSLGQFYEQYF,.,TRBV7-6,.,TRBJ2-7
TGTGCCAGCAGCCTAACAGACAGGGGAAGTTCACCCCTCCACTTT,CASSLTDRGSSPLHF,.,TRBV11-2,TRBD1,TRBJ1-6
TGTGCCAGCTCACCACGGGACAGTCTCTTCGACGAGCAGTACTTC,CASSPRDSLFDEQYF,.,TRBV18,TRBD1,TRBJ2-7
TGTGCCATCAGGGCGGGGGCCACAGATACGCAGTATTTT,CAIRAGATDTQYF,.,TRBV10-3,.,TRBJ2-3
TGTGCCAGCAGAGAATCTAGCGGAGAGCAGTTCTTC,CASRESSGEQFF,.,TRBV2,TRBD2,TRBJ2-1
TGTGCCAGCTCACCACCGCAGGGGGCGCGTATGGAGACCCAGTACTTC,CASSPPQGARMETQYF,.,TRBV18,TRBD1,TRBJ2-5
TGTGCCTGGACCCGACGGCGGCTAGCGGGCACCGGGGAGCTGTTTTTT,CAWTRRRLAGTGELFF,.,TRBV30,TRBD2,TRBJ2-2
TGTGCCAGCAGTGACACTAGCGTCGGGGAGCTGTTTTTT,CASSDTSVGELFF,.,TRBV2,TRBD2,TRBJ2-2
TGTGCCAGCAGGCCCAGGCGAAATTACACTGAAGCTTTCTTT,CASRPRRNYTEAFF,.,TRBV5-6,.,TRBJ1-1
TGCAGCGACGCACAGGGTCTTGGCTACACCTTC,CSDAQGLGYTF,.,TRBV29-1,.,TRBJ1-2
TGTGCCAGCAGTTGGTTGGCAGAGACCCAGTACTTC,CASSWLAETQYF,.,TRBV6-2/TRBV6-3,.,TRBJ2-5
TGCGCCAGCAGCGTAGACAGGGGGCGAGATGAAAAACTGTTTTTT,CASSVDRGRDEKLFF,.,TRBV5-1,TRBD1,TRBJ1-4
TGCGCCAGCAGTGAAATTGGCGGGGGCAGCACAGATACGCAGTATTTT,CASSEIGGGSTDTQYF,.,TRBV10-1,.,TRBJ2-3
TGCGCCAGCAGCTTGGGGGAGACAGATACGCAGTATTTT,CASSLGETDTQYF,.,TRBV5-1,.,TRBJ2-3
TGTGCCAGCCTAGGACTAGCGGTACCCGGGGAGCTGTTTTTT,CASLGLAVPGELFF,.,TRBV27,TRBD2,TRBJ2-2
TGCGCCAGCCAGACCGGGACAGGGGCGCAGGGGTACGAGCAGTACTTC,CASQTGTGAQGYEQYF,.,TRBV5-1,TRBD1,TRBJ2-7
TGTGCCTGGAACAGGGGCGGTCGGGGCTACACCTTC,CAWNRGGRGYTF,.,TRBV30,TRBD1,TRBJ1-2
TGTGCCAGTAGTGACAGGGATAGCAATCAGCCCCAGCATTTT,CASSDRDSNQPQHF,.,TRBV19,TRBD1,TRBJ1-5
TGTGCCAGCAGCCAAGTCCGGGGGGGCTACACCTTC,CASSQVRGGYTF,.,TRBV3-1/TRBV3-2,.,TRBJ1-2
TGTGCCAGCAGAAAATGGGGGGGGGCCCGGGACCCCACTGAAGGTTACTATGGCTACACCTTC,CASRKWGGARDPTEGYYGYTF,.,TRBV21-1,.,TRBJ1-2
TGTGCCAGCAGTGAAAACCCCCAGGGCGTTCAGCCCCAGCATTTT,CASSENPQGVQPQHF,.,TRBV2,.,TRBJ1-5
TGCAGCGTGGGACAGAACACTGAAGCTTTCTTT,CSVGQNTEAFF,.,TRBV29-1,.,TRBJ1-1
TGTGCCAGCAGTTTAGCGGCGGGGGGCTCCTACAATGAGCAGTTCTTC,CASSLAAGGSYNEQFF,once,TRBV27,TRBD2,TRBJ2-1
TGTGCCAGCAGCCATTCCTCTAGAGGTACGCAGTATTTT,CASSHSSRGTQYF,.,TRBV3-1/TRBV3-2,.,TRBJ2-3
TGCGCCAGCAGCCAAGATCAAGGGGGGACAGGGGTTTACTATGGCTACACCTTC,CASSQDQGGTGVYYGYTF,.,TRBV4-1,TRBD1,TRBJ1-2
TGTGCCAGCAGTTACTCGCGGGGGCTCGCCACTGAAGCTTTCTTT,CASSYSRGLATEAFF,few,TRBV6-5,.,TRBJ1-1
TGTGCCAGTAGTCGGACAGGGGGAGGCACTGAAGCTTTCTTT,CASSRTGGGTEAFF,.,TRBV19,TRBD1,TRBJ1-1
TGTGCCAGCAGTCGGGGGGATAACTCTGGAAACACCATATATTTT,CASSRGDNSGNTIYF,.,TRBV6-5,.,TRBJ1-3
TGTGCCAGCAGCACGTTGGGGGGGCCAAAGAACACTGAAGCTTTCTTT,CASSTLGGPKNTEAFF,once,TRBV27,.,TRBJ1-1
TGTGCCAGCAGCCAAATTTTAATGACTAGCGGAAGCACAGATACGCAGTATTTT,CASSQILMTSGSTDTQYF,.,TRBV4-2,TRBD2,TRBJ2-3
TGTGCCAGCAGCGCGCACATGACAGGGAATGAAAACACCATATATTTT,CASSAHMTGNENTIYF,.,TRBV7-2,TRBD1,TRBJ1-3
TGTGCCAGCAGGGGGTATCTAGCGGGGGATGAGCAGTTCTTC,CASRGYLAGDEQFF,few,TRBV3-1/TRBV3-2,TRBD2,TRBJ2-1
TGTGCCAGCAGCCAGGCCGGGACATACAATGAGCAGTTCTTC,CASSQAGTYNEQFF,.,TRBV3-1/TRBV3-2,.,TRBJ2-1
TGTGCCAGCAGTTTGGAGGAAGGCTACGAGCAGTACTTC,CASSLEEGYEQYF,.,TRBV28,.,TRBJ2-7
TGTGCCAGTACGCCAGGGTACGCAACTAATGAAAAACTGTTTTTT,CASTPGYATNEKLFF,.,TRBV6-5,.,TRBJ1-4
TGCAGCGTTACTACAGGGGGCCACACTGAAGCTTTCTTT,CSVTTGGHTEAFF,once,TRBV29-1,TRBD1,TRBJ1-1
TGTGCCAGCAGCCAACAAAGAGGACAGGGGAGAACTGAAGCTTTCTTT,CASSQQRGQGRTEAFF,few,TRBV3-1/TRBV3-2,TRBD1,TRBJ1-1
TGTGCCAGCAGCACAGAGGGTCAGGGAGGGAAAAATCAGCCCCAGCATTTT,CASSTEGQGGKNQPQHF,.,TRBV7-8,.,TRBJ1-5